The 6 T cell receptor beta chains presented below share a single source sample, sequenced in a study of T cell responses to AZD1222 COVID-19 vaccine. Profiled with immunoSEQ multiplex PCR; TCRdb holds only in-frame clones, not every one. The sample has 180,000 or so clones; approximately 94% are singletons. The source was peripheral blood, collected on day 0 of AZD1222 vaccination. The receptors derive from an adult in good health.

DNA of the CDR3: TGTGCCAGTACGGACAGGGCGAACACCGGGGAGCTGTTTTTT. Its protein product is CASTDRANTGELFF. The V call is TRBV19, the J call TRBJ2-2, with 8 bases identical to TRBD1. V lost 7 bases to trimming and J lost 0 bases; unmatched junction nucleotides: 1. Germline CDR1 reads LNHDA; CDR2 reads SQIVND (reference sequence). The CDR3 is 14 residues long.

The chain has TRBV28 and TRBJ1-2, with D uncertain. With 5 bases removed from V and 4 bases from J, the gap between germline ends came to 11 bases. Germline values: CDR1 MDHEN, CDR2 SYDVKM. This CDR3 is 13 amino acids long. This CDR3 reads CASSRSLGYGYTF. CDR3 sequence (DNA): TGTGCCAGCAGTAGAAGCCTCGGCTATGGCTACACCTTC.

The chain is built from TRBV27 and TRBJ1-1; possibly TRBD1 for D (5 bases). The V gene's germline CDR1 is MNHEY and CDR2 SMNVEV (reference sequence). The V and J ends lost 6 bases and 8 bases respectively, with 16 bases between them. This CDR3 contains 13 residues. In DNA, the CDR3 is TGTGCCAGCAGGCTATCCTCCCCAGGGGAAGCTTTCTTT. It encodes CASRLSSPGEAFF.

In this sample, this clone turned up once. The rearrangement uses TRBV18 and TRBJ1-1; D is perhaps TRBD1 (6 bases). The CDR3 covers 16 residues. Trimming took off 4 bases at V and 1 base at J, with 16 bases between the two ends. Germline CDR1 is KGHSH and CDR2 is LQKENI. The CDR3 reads CASSLTVDRPNTEAFF. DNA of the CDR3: TGTGCCAGCTCACTCACTGTCGACAGGCCGAACACTGAAGCTTTCTTT.

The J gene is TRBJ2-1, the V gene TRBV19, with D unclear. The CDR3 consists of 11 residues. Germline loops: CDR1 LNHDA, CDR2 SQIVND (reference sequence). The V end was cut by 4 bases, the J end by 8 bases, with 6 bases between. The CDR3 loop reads CASSRRDEQFF. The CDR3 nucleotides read TGTGCCAGTAGTAGACGGGATGAGCAGTTCTTC.

The CDR3 DNA follows: TGTGCCAGCAGTTTATGGACTAGCGGGAGGTACCGCACAGATACGCAGTATTTT. Translation: CASSLWTSGRYRTDTQYF. This chain connects TRBV28 to TRBJ2-3; 13 nucleotides agree with TRBD2. Germline V gene data show CDR1 as MDHEN and CDR2 as SYDVKM. Unmatched junction bases numbered 4, after V lost 0 bases and J lost 1 base. The CDR3 is made up of 18 amino acids.